This T cell receptor (beta chain) was profiled in a study of Graves' ophthalmopathy and Graves' hyperthyroidism (dated by TCRdb to 2016 to 2019). Looking at the study overall: A patient counted as having stable hyperthyroidism if there was no progression to ophthalmopathy within 18 months of follow-up. In total, 135 blood samples were TCR-sequenced: around 42 ophthalmopathy, under 85 hyperthyroidism and 17 hyperthyroidism-to-ophthalmopathy patients. In about six hyperthyroidism patients, the T-cell repertoire of thyroid tissue was compared with the T-cell repertoire of blood. To tell Graves' ophthalmopathy apart from Graves' hyperthyroidism, and to predict which patients would progress to ophthalmopathy, the study relied on TCR beta repertoire signatures. An independent validation cohort comprised 18 hyperthyroidism patients and some 16 patients who later progressed from hyperthyroidism to ophthalmopathy. Once sampling was done, hyperthyroidism patients were given methimazole at a starting dose of 30 mg daily, while ophthalmopathy patients were given high-dose intravenous methylprednisolone. To explore V-J signatures that distinguish ophthalmopathy from hyperthyroidism, a discovery set of about a hundred patients was enrolled, made up of some 41 with ophthalmopathy and fewer than 60 with stable hyperthyroidism.

TCR beta CDR3 regions were amplified from RNA transcripts for repertoire sequencing. HTBI primers and the Qiagen OneStep RT-PCR kit were used in a first-round RT-PCR, which was followed by a second-round multiplex PCR, size selection and purification. Libraries were sequenced on an Illumina HiSeq2000 using paired-end 100 bp reads. The paper's processing steps were these. SOAPnuke was used to process the reads, throwing out any read that had adapters, had uncalled bases, had a mean Phred below 15, or lacked an exact constant-primer or identifier match. COPE v1.2.5 was used to merge the high-quality paired reads. Unique nucleotide sequences were defined as clonotypes and aligned to IMGT TRB V, D and J references using MiTCR v1.1. The analysis was limited to V-J combinations with a frequency above 0.0001, which together covered 99.2% of the repertoires. A TCR clonal expansion and chaos score per V-J combination was defined as the ratio of F50 clonal expansion to chaos observed in the TCRdist matrix. Welch's t-statistics and random forest were used to reduce the features to 10 to 15 V-J combinations, which were then used as input to a naive Bayes classifier. Thyroid-blood repertoire similarity was quantified with the Morisita-Horn index. TCRdb reanalyzed the raw reads on its own, using fastp at Q25 for trimming and MiXCR for clone calling, and kept in-frame beta chains. All rows with the same CDR3 protein become a single entry with the most common DNA and genes. The V and J calls and clone size come from TCRdb's table, not from the authors' own analysis. The sample table records about 600,000 distinct CDR3 sequences; less than 45% of these occur just once. The ten top clones hold approximately 4.1% of the sample.

V is pruned by 3 bases and J by 1 base, leaving 6 bases of the junction without a gene match. The germline V gene sets CDR1 to SGHTS and CDR2 to YDEGEE. Including the terminal cysteine and phenylalanine, the CDR3 comprises 16 residues. Of the read, only the CDR3 DNA is kept; its 48 bases are in frame from base 1. This clonotype was seen many times. Its cognate antigen has yet to be identified. Base qualities are not recorded, but no much larger clone differs from it by a single base. Hyperthyroidism patients were newly diagnosed, with disease duration under 2 months, and aged 18 to 65 years. Patients were excluded if they had other autoimmune diseases, uncontrolled infections, pregnancy or lactation. Clinical symptoms, serum thyroxine, TRAb, thyroid ultrasound and orbital computed tomography were used for diagnosis. Total RNA was extracted with Trizol reagent and quality-checked on an Agilent 2100 Bioanalyzer.

The investigation overall reported the following: In cross-validation, the 13-signature model distinguished ophthalmopathy from stable hyperthyroidism with almost 90% sensitivity and 81% to 83% specificity, and in the test set the corresponding values were around 78% and 73%. No statistical method was used to predetermine the sample size, and group allocation was not hidden from the investigators. In validation, the model predicted ophthalmopathy progression with about 70% sensitivity and roughly 72% specificity; roughly 12 predicted patients were CT-confirmed with GO in a median of approximately six months. Most expanded thyroid clonotypes with frequency above 0.001 were also detected in blood, suggesting blood repertoires may reflect the thyroid immune response.

The sequenced sample consisted of peripheral blood or thyroid tissue (not recorded which). The chain is encoded by TRBV5-8 joined to TRBJ2-2, with TRBD1 identical over 7 junction bases. This clonotype originated in an adult man with Graves' hyperthyroidism. The CDR3 is CASSWTGQMNTGELFF. Read as DNA, the sequence is TGTGCCAGCAGCTGGACGGGACAGATGAACACCGGGGAGCTGTTTTTT.